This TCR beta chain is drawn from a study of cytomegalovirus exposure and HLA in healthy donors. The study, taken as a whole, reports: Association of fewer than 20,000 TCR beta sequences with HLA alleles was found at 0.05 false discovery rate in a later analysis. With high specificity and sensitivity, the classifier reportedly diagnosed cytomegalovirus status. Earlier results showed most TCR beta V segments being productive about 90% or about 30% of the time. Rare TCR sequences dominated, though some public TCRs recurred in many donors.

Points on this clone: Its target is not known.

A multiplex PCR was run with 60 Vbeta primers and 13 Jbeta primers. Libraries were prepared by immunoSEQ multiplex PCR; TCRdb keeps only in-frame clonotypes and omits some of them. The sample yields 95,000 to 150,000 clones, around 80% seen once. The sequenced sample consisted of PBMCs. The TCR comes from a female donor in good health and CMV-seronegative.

DNA for the CDR3: TGTGCCAGCAGTCTCAGGGGACACTCAGACAATGAGCAGTTCTTC. This translates into CASSLRGHSDNEQFF. The chain couples TRBV27 to TRBJ2-1; a possible D gene is TRBD1 (6 bases). V dropped 5 bases and J dropped 5 bases, with 16 bases sitting between them. The CDR3 spans 15 residues. The V gene's germline CDR1 is MNHEY and CDR2 SMNVEV (reference sequence).